The 22 T cell receptor beta chains below were found in one sample sequenced in a study of blood T cells in healthy people across ages. For the second PCR, which ran for about 7 to 11 cycles, a sample-barcoded 5' primer and a J-beta primer mix were used. TCRdb recomputed calls from the 5' RACE reads with MiXCR, one row per CDR3 protein. The repertoire includes 550,000 to 750,000 distinct CDR3 sequences, around 21% of them detected once, and roughly 3.4% sits in the top ten. The material sequenced was blood. The receptors originated from a man between 65 and 85 years old in good health.

The rearrangement uses TRBV6-6 and TRBJ2-3; a weak D match, TRBD2 (6 bases). This CDR3 has 16 amino acids. Germline V CDR1 and CDR2: MNHNY, SVGAGI (reference sequence). The V end was cut by 0 bases, the J end by 0 bases, with 10 bases between. The CDR3 spells CASSYSAGTSTDTQYF. The CDR3 region has the DNA TGTGCCAGCAGTTACTCAGCGGGCACTAGCACAGATACGCAGTATTTT.

This clonotype was seen more than once but under ten times. The chain employs TRBV16 and TRBJ1-4; D is undetermined. The CDR3 spans 14 residues. V lost 0 bases and J 8 bases, leaving 10 bases between the germline ends. The germline V gene encodes CDR1 KGHSY and CDR2 FQNENV. In DNA form, the CDR3 reads TGTGCCAGCAGCCAATCCCGGACGAAGGAAAAACTGTTTTTT. Translating gives CASSQSRTKEKLFF.

This clonotype was found a few times. This rearrangement joins TRBV7-9 to TRBJ2-6; D is ambiguous. This CDR3 region has 16 residues. Deletions cut 5 bases from V and 0 bases from J, with 11 bases between. Germline V gene lookup returns CDR1 SEHNR and CDR2 FQNEAQ (reference sequence). In DNA, the CDR3 is TGTGCCAGCAGCCCCAATTGGGGCTCTGGGGCCAACGTCCTGACTTTC. The encoded protein is CASSPNWGSGANVLTF.

This clonotype turned up a few times. The chain uses TRBV20-1 and TRBJ2-7; TRBD1 might be the D (7 bases). The CDR3 covers 12 residues. Trimming pared 6 bases from V and 3 bases from J, leaving 12 bases between. Germline CDR1 is DFQATT and CDR2 is SNEGSKA (reference sequence). CDR3 nucleotides: TGCAGTGCGCGGGACAGTCACTACGAGCAGTACTTC. Translation: CSARDSHYEQYF.

This clonotype was counted only a few times. The chain uses TRBV3-1 and TRBJ2-4; D tentatively reads TRBD1 or TRBD2 (5 bases each). This CDR3 contains 17 residues. The germline CDR1 and CDR2 sequences are LGHDT and YNNKEL (reference sequence). V was shortened by 0 bases and J by 0 bases, with 12 bases between the two germline ends. The CDR3 sequence is CASSQDPGREAKNIQYF. The CDR3 DNA sequence: TGTGCCAGCAGCCAAGACCCGGGACGCGAAGCCAAAAACATTCAGTACTTC.

This chain joins TRBV20-1 and TRBJ2-5, with D possibly TRBD2 on 7 matching bases. TRBJ2-7 explains the end of the DNA better; the J call may be wrong. CDR3 size: 14 residues. CDR1 DFQATT and CDR2 SNEGSKA come from the germline V gene (reference sequence). CDR3 loop: CSARGEGVNYEQYF. CDR3 sequence (DNA): TGCAGTGCTAGGGGGGAGGGGGTGAACTACGAGCAGTACTTC.

V usage is TRBV20-1 and J usage is TRBJ2-5, with TRBD2 matching 12 bases. The end of the DNA aligns better with TRBJ2-1, so the J call may be wrong. There are 17 residues in the CDR3. CDR1 and CDR2 (germline): DFQATT, SNEGSKA (reference sequence). The CDR3 protein is CSARDRRLAGVSNEQFF. The CDR3 nucleotides read TGCAGTGCTAGAGACCGAAGACTAGCGGGAGTTTCCAATGAGCAGTTCTTC.

This clonotype came up a few times. This sequence joins TRBV27 and TRBJ2-5; tentatively, D is TRBD1 (6 bases). The J call may be wrong; the DNA end is better matched by TRBJ2-7. Per germline, CDR1 MNHEY and CDR2 SMNVEV (reference sequence). The CDR3 contains 13 residues. The CDR3 protein is CASSFQGLYEQYF. CDR3 DNA: TGTGCCAGCAGTTTCCAGGGGCTATACGAGCAGTACTTC.

The V gene is TRBV4-2, the J gene TRBJ2-5; 8 positions agree with TRBD2. The end of the DNA is better explained by TRBJ2-1, so the J call may be wrong. This CDR3 spans 18 amino acids. Germline V gives CDR1 LGHNA, CDR2 YNFKEQ. The CDR3 spells CASSQDPMSAGANNEQFF. In DNA form, the CDR3 reads TGTGCCAGCAGCCAAGATCCTATGTCAGCGGGGGCGAACAATGAGCAGTTCTTC.

The chain combines TRBV29-1 with TRBJ2-7; D is unclear. The V and J ends lost 6 bases and 6 bases respectively, with 9 bases between them. There are 10 residues in the CDR3. The V gene's germline CDR1 is SQVTM and CDR2 ANQGSEA. CDR3 nucleotide sequence: TGCAGCGTGCAGACGGCCGAGCAGTACTTC. Its translation: CSVQTAEQYF.

Turning to this clonotype: The CDR3 does not end in the conserved phenylalanine or tryptophan, so this is likely a read error. V and J are TRBV5-1 and TRBJ2-3, with 11 bases identical to TRBD2. The V segment lost 4 bases and the J segment 0 bases; nucleotides outside the gene matches: 4. Germline lookup yields CDR1 SGHRS and CDR2 YFSETQ. This CDR3 is 16 amino acids long. The CDR3 spells CASSGRLAGSTDTQYS. CDR3 sequence (DNA): TGCGCCAGCAGCGGAAGACTAGCGGGGAGCACAGATACGCAGTATTCT.

This clonotype was found a few times. V usage is TRBV29-1 and J usage is TRBJ2-2; D gene unclear. The CDR3 loop spans 14 amino acids. V lost 5 bases and J 2 bases, leaving 12 bases between the germline ends. The germline V gene has CDR1 SQVTM and CDR2 ANQGSEA. The CDR3 coding sequence is TGCAGCGTTTTATGGGATTTAAACACCGGGGAGCTGTTTTTT. Translation: CSVLWDLNTGELFF.

The chain is built from TRBV18 and TRBJ2-5, with TRBD1 matching 7 bases. V lost 2 bases, J lost 3 bases, and 15 bases stayed unmatched. The CDR3 contains 18 residues. Germline loops: CDR1 KGHSH, CDR2 LQKENI. The CDR3 loop is CASSPIGTYNRGKETQYF. In DNA form, the CDR3 reads TGTGCCAGCTCACCAATCGGGACCTACAACAGGGGAAAAGAGACCCAGTACTTC. The variable domain in full, completed from reference TRBV18 and TRBJ2-5, reads NAGVMQNPRHLVRRRGQEARLRCSPMKGHSHVYWYRQLPEEGLKFMVYLQKENIIDESGMPKERFSAEFPKEGPSILRIQQVVRGDSAAYFCASSPIGTYNRGKETQYFGPGTRLLVL.

The chain combines TRBV15 with TRBJ2-5; possibly TRBD1 or TRBD2 for D (5 bases each). The CDR3 length is 15 residues. The germline V and J ends were trimmed by 1 base and 3 bases, with 12 bases remaining between them. Germline CDR1 is LNHNV and CDR2 is YYDKDF (reference sequence). The CDR3 coding sequence is TGTGCCACCAGCAGAGGTGAGGGGTTGGAAGAGACCCAGTACTTC. Its protein is CATSRGEGLEETQYF.

The chain combines TRBV9 with TRBJ2-7; D ambiguous. The CDR3 runs to 14 residues. V lost 0 bases, J lost 0 bases, and 7 bases lay in between. The V gene's germline CDR1 is SGDLS and CDR2 YYNGEE. In nucleotides, the CDR3 is TGTGCCAGCAGCGTAGGGTGGAGCTCCTACGAGCAGTACTTC. It yields the protein CASSVGWSSYEQYF.

In DNA, the CDR3 is TGCGCCAGCAGCTTGGCCGGGACTTCGACCTACAATGAGCAGTTCTTC. Translating it yields CASSLAGTSTYNEQFF. This rearrangement joins TRBV5-1 to TRBJ2-1, with a tentative D call TRBD2 (6 bases). Trimming removed 0 bases from V and 2 bases from J, with 12 bases in between. This CDR3 has 16 residues. Germline CDR1 is SGHRS and CDR2 is YFSETQ. The whole variable domain, filled in from reference TRBV5-1 and TRBJ2-1, reads KAGVTQTPRYLIKTRGQQVTLSCSPISGHRSVSWYQQTPGQGLQFLFEYFSETQRNKGNFPGRFSGRQFSNSRSEMNVSTLELGDSALYLCASSLAGTSTYNEQFFGPGTRLTVL.

The chain combines TRBV20-1 with TRBJ1-1, with D possibly matching TRBD1 (5 bases). Germline assignment: CDR1 DFQATT and CDR2 SNEGSKA (reference sequence). CDR3 length: 13 residues. V gave up 5 bases and J gave up 1 base, with 11 bases separating them. CDR3 coding DNA: TGCAGTGCTGTGGGGGGGACGAACACTGAAGCTTTCTTT. It specifies CSAVGGTNTEAFF.

The rearrangement joins TRBV5-5 to TRBJ2-7; TRBD1 matches 8 bases. The CDR3 has 15 residues. Per the germline V gene, CDR1 is SGHKS and CDR2 is YYEKEE (reference sequence). The V gene end was trimmed by 2 bases and the J gene end by 2 bases; junction bases not matched to a gene: 6. The CDR3: CASSFDRGSTYEQYF. Here the CDR3 DNA reads TGTGCCAGCAGCTTCGACAGGGGATCAACCTACGAGCAGTACTTC.

The table lists this clonotype with a few counts. The chain recombines TRBV20-1 with TRBJ2-3, with D unresolved. This CDR3 region has 15 residues. Germline CDR1 reads DFQATT; CDR2 reads SNEGSKA (reference sequence). Trimming took 4 bases from V and 0 from J, leaving 14 bases between them. In DNA form, the CDR3 reads TGCAGTGCTAACCTTCCTAAGGCTAGCACAGATACGCAGTATTTT. It encodes CSANLPKASTDTQYF.

This clonotype has a handful of counts. The V and J genes are TRBV7-9 and TRBJ2-1; possibly TRBD1 or TRBD2 for D (5 bases each). Trimming stripped 4 bases from V and 8 bases from J, with 9 bases between. Germline values: CDR1 SEHNR, CDR2 FQNEAQ (reference sequence). The CDR3 loop spans 12 amino acids. The CDR3 DNA sequence: TGTGCCAGCAGCTGGGACGAGTATGAGCAGTTCTTC. Protein: CASSWDEYEQFF.

This clonotype was observed a handful of times. This chain connects TRBV28 to TRBJ2-7, with 7 bases lining up with TRBD2. Germline V CDR1 and CDR2: MDHEN, SYDVKM. This CDR3 region has 14 residues. Trimming removed 5 bases from V and 7 bases from J; junction bases left unmatched: 11. The CDR3 DNA follows: TGTGCCAGCAGTAGGTTGCGGGGGATGTTTGAGCAGTACTTC. Its protein product is CASSRLRGMFEQYF.

Only a few counts were recorded for this clonotype. The chain uses TRBV5-4 and TRBJ2-3, with 7 bases that match TRBD1. With V trimmed by 4 bases and J by 4 bases, 15 bases remained unmatched. CDR3 size: 17 residues. CDR1 is SGHNT and CDR2 is YYREEE in the germline V gene (reference sequence). As DNA, the CDR3 is TGTGCCAGCAGCCGGGCTGAAGACAGGGTGGGGGCAGATACGCAGTATTTT. Amino acid sequence: CASSRAEDRVGADTQYF.